Below, one T cell receptor (beta chain) is given with its context. Its antigen is unidentified. Assay: immunoSEQ multiplex PCR; the TCRdb copy retains only in-frame clones and omits some. Counted here are 250,000 to 300,000 clones, about 86% occurring once; the ten biggest clones make up 1%. This sample is drawn from a study of cytomegalovirus exposure and HLA in healthy donors. General observations from the study: Researchers reported that a few CMV-associated chains were confirmed in vitro as CMV antigen-specific. Reported performance of the classifier showed diagnosis of cytomegalovirus status with high specificity and sensitivity. Subsequent analysis showed first-cohort TCR clusters tending to co-occur in 120 or so validation repertoires.

V was pared by 4 bases and J by 0 bases, with 7 bases between. The germline CDR1 and CDR2 sequences are SEHNR and FQNEAQ (reference sequence). The CDR3 is 14 residues long. This receptor was obtained from a woman younger than 30 in good health and CMV-seronegative. The sequenced material came from PBMCs. The rearrangement joins TRBV7-9 to TRBJ1-3; no clear D gene. CDR3 in amino acids: CASSSVPSGNTIYF. The CDR3 bases are TGTGCCAGCAGCTCGGTACCCTCTGGAAACACCATATATTTT.